The 23 T cell receptor beta chains below were found in one sample sequenced in a study of PD-1 blockade in classical Hodgkin lymphoma. There was relapse after autologous stem cell transplantation in every patient, and there was variation in brentuximab vedotin exposure. Repertoires were generated with immunoSEQ multiplex PCR, while TCRdb's copy carries only in-frame clones and drops some. The sample includes over 85,000 clones, roughly 79% of them seen just once. Sequencing was performed on peripheral blood mononuclear cells (PBMCs), taken before the second cycle of nivolumab. These TCRs come from a human donor with classical Hodgkin lymphoma.

This clone was counted a single time. The J gene is TRBJ2-1, the V gene TRBV4-1, with 10 bases aligning to TRBD2. The germline CDR1 and CDR2 sequences are MGHRA and YSYEKL. V gave up 8 bases and J gave up 1 base; unmatched junction bases: 17. The CDR3 sequence is 19 residues long. CDR3 DNA: TGCGCCAGCCGACCATTGGGGCTAGCGGGAGCCCAATCCTACAATGAGCAGTTCTTC. Translating gives CASRPLGLAGAQSYNEQFF.

The rearrangement uses TRBV10-3 and TRBJ2-1; 7 bases are a match to TRBD2. The J segment lost 3 bases and the V segment lost 4 bases, leaving 6 bases of the junction unmatched. CDR1 and CDR2 (germline): ENHRY, SYGVKD. CDR3 length equals 15 residues. The CDR3 sequence is CAISGGGVFYNEQFF. In DNA form, the CDR3 reads TGTGCCATCAGTGGGGGAGGGGTGTTCTACAATGAGCAGTTCTTC.

V is TRBV14 and J is TRBJ2-7; 9 bases line up with TRBD2. Germline V gene lookup returns CDR1 SGHDN and CDR2 FVKESK. This CDR3 is 16 amino acids long. Unmatched junction bases numbered 5, after V lost 0 bases and J lost 2 bases. The CDR3 here is CASSQDLASGTYEQYF. CDR3 nucleotide sequence: TGTGCCAGCAGCCAAGATCTGGCTAGCGGGACCTACGAGCAGTACTTC.

V usage is TRBV6-1 and J usage is TRBJ2-2; 11 bases are shared with TRBD2. The CDR3 is 15 residues long. CDR1 and CDR2 (germline): MNHNS, SASEGT. J lost 0 bases, V lost 6 bases, and 0 bases had no gene match. The CDR3 sequence: CASRGLAANTGELFF. In DNA form, the CDR3 reads TGTGCCAGCAGGGGACTAGCGGCGAACACCGGGGAGCTGTTTTTT.

This rearrangement joins TRBV7-9 to TRBJ2-7; a possible D gene is TRBD2 (5 bases). The CDR3 sequence is 14 residues long. V lost 1 base and J lost 3, with 10 bases in between. Germline V CDR1 and CDR2: SEHNR, FQNEAQ (reference sequence). This CDR3 reads CASSLGLAVYEQYF. Here the CDR3 DNA reads TGTGCCAGCAGCTTAGGGCTAGCCGTCTACGAGCAGTACTTC.

The V and J genes are TRBV7-3 and TRBJ2-2, with 9 positions matching TRBD2. The CDR3 is made up of 16 amino acids. CDR1 is SGHTA and CDR2 is FQGTGA in the germline V gene. Unmatched junction bases numbered 7, after V lost 5 bases and J lost 3 bases. CDR3 coding DNA: TGTGCCAGCAGCCCCCAACTAGCGGGCTACACCGGGGAGCTGTTTTTT. Translated, it gives CASSPQLAGYTGELFF.

The rearrangement uses TRBV28 and TRBJ2-7; 7 nucleotides align to TRBD2. This CDR3 contains 14 residues. V was pared by 4 bases and J by 4 bases, with 7 bases of the junction left unmatched. In germline, CDR1 is MDHEN, CDR2 SYDVKM. The CDR3 loop reads CASSSPGLTYEQYF. The CDR3 bases are TGTGCCAGCAGTTCCCCGGGACTAACTTACGAGCAGTACTTC.

The V call is TRBV5-1, the J call TRBJ2-7; D assignment may be TRBD1 or TRBD2 (5 bases each). Trimming took 3 bases from V and 0 from J, leaving 7 bases between them. CDR1 SGHRS and CDR2 YFSETQ come from the germline V gene. This CDR3 has 13 amino acids. The chain's CDR3 is CASSWDHSYEQYF. The CDR3 nucleotides are TGCGCCAGCAGCTGGGACCACTCCTACGAGCAGTACTTC.

This rearrangement joins TRBV5-1 to TRBJ2-7, with D perhaps matching TRBD2 (6 bases). V was shortened by 4 bases and J by 2 bases, with 16 bases between the two germline ends. The CDR3 has 15 amino acids. CDR1 and CDR2 (germline): SGHRS, YFSETQ. The CDR3 loop reads CASSPRRGFPYEQYF. DNA of the CDR3: TGCGCCAGCAGCCCGAGACGGGGGTTCCCCTACGAGCAGTACTTC.

The genes are TRBV6-5 and TRBJ2-5, with D perhaps being TRBD1 or TRBD2 (5 bases each). The V and J ends lost 5 bases and 5 bases respectively, with 18 bases between them. Germline V gene data show CDR1 as MNHEY and CDR2 as SVGAGI. The CDR3 totals 15 residues. The CDR3 sequence: CASSPGTSYRETQYF. CDR3 bases: TGTGCCAGCAGTCCCGGGACCTCGTACCGGGAGACCCAGTACTTC.

The J gene is TRBJ2-1, the V gene TRBV18; no clear D. The V gene lost 2 bases and the J gene lost 1 base, with 9 bases spanning the gap. Germline V CDR1 and CDR2: KGHSH, LQKENI. The CDR3 runs 15 residues. This CDR3 is CASSPMGRSYNEQFF. The DNA of the CDR3 is TGTGCCAGCTCACCAATGGGCAGGTCCTACAATGAGCAGTTCTTC. Variable domain in full (rest from reference TRBV18 and TRBJ2-1): NAGVMQNPRHLVRRRGQEARLRCSPMKGHSHVYWYRQLPEEGLKFMVYLQKENIIDESGMPKERFSAEFPKEGPSILRIQQVVRGDSAAYFCASSPMGRSYNEQFFGPGTRLTVL.

The chain recombines TRBV11-2 with TRBJ2-2, with D perhaps matching TRBD2 (6 bases). The CDR3 is 16 amino acids. The germline V gene encodes CDR1 SGHAT and CDR2 FQNNGV. Trimming removed 2 bases from V and 4 bases from J, with 14 bases in between. DNA for the CDR3: TGTGCCAGCAGCTTAATCGGAGGGCCGGGCACCGGGGAGCTGTTTTTT. It encodes CASSLIGGPGTGELFF.

The gene calls are TRBV6-1 and TRBJ1-2; D remains unclear. Looked up from germline, CDR1 is MNHNS and CDR2 is SASEGT. The CDR3 runs 15 residues. The germline V and J ends were trimmed by 0 bases and 8 bases, with 16 bases remaining between them. CDR3 bases: TGTGCCAGCAGTGAAGCGTGGCCAGGCTCATACGGCTACACCTTC. The encoded protein is CASSEAWPGSYGYTF.

The chain links TRBV27 to TRBJ1-3; 7 positions agree with TRBD1. Trimming took 7 bases from V and 0 from J; bases not matched to a gene: 18. This CDR3 has 19 residues. Germline CDR1 is MNHEY and CDR2 is SMNVEV (reference sequence). The CDR3 DNA reads as TGTGCCAGCAAGACAGACCGGGACAGTCCCTTCCACTCTGGAAACACCATATATTTT. It encodes CASKTDRDSPFHSGNTIYF.

This clone was picked up many times. The chain recombines TRBV18 with TRBJ2-5; 10 bases agree with TRBD2. From germline, CDR1 is KGHSH and CDR2 LQKENI. The J segment lost 9 bases and the V segment lost 3 bases, leaving 7 bases of the junction unmatched. This CDR3 spans 14 amino acids. The CDR3 nucleotides read TGTGCCAGCTCACCGGACAGCGGGAGGGTGGCCCAGTACTTC. Protein product: CASSPDSGRVAQYF.

The chain couples TRBV6-1 to TRBJ2-1; tentative D call: TRBD1 (6 bases). V was clipped by 10 bases and J by 2 bases, with 12 bases between them. The V gene's germline CDR1 is MNHNS and CDR2 SASEGT. The CDR3 is 13 amino acids. Written as DNA, the CDR3 is TGTGCCACTGGGACATGGCCCTACAATGAGCAGTTCTTC. Protein: CATGTWPYNEQFF.

This clone was observed a single time. Other DNA sequences in the sample encode the same CDR3. V usage is TRBV4-3 and J usage is TRBJ2-5, with D possibly being TRBD2 (5 bases). The CDR3 consists of 17 residues. Germline lookup yields CDR1 LGHNA and CDR2 YSLEER. V lost 0 bases and J lost 4, with 18 bases in between. The CDR3 here is CASSQDPLAGVSETQYF. The CDR3, as DNA: TGCGCCAGCAGCCAAGATCCGCTAGCAGGAGTTTCAGAGACCCAGTACTTC.

The CDR3 here is CASSLAGVNTDTQYF. For the CDR3, the DNA is TGTGCCAGCAGCTTAGCGGGAGTAAATACGGATACGCAGTATTTT. The V gene is TRBV7-9, the J gene TRBJ2-3; weak D call: TRBD2 (5 bases). V lost 0 bases and J 6 bases, leaving 13 bases between the germline ends. The CDR3 contains 15 residues. Germline lookup yields CDR1 SEHNR and CDR2 FQNEAQ (reference sequence).

This chain links TRBV11-2 with TRBJ2-7; 12 nucleotides line up with TRBD2. The V and J ends lost 3 bases and 6 bases, in that order; junction bases with no gene match: 18. The CDR3 sequence is 19 residues long. Germline CDR1 is SGHAT and CDR2 is FQNNGV. The CDR3 sequence is CASSFFWGKRTSGKSEQYF. In nucleotides, the CDR3 is TGTGCCAGCAGCTTTTTTTGGGGGAAGCGGACTAGCGGGAAGTCCGAGCAGTACTTC.

This sequence joins TRBV25-1 and TRBJ1-1, with D perhaps matching TRBD1 (6 bases). Per the germline V gene, CDR1 is MGHDK and CDR2 is SYGVNS. The CDR3 covers 13 residues. The germline V and J ends were trimmed by 4 bases and 4 bases, with 10 bases remaining between them. CDR3 residues: CASSAGGGTEAFF. Here the CDR3 DNA reads TGTGCCAGCAGTGCCGGAGGGGGCACTGAAGCTTTCTTT. The entire variable domain, with the rest obtained from reference TRBV25-1 and TRBJ1-1, is as follows: EADIYQTPRYLVIGTGKKITLECSQTMGHDKMYWYQQDPGMELHLIHYSYGVNSTEKGDLSSESTVSRIRTEHFPLTLESARPSHTSQYLCASSAGGGTEAFFGQGTRLTVV.

V is TRBV19 and J is TRBJ1-5; D unclear. Germline-derived CDR1 and CDR2 are LNHDA and SQIVND (reference sequence). Trimming stripped 3 bases from V and 9 bases from J, with 12 bases between. The CDR3 sequence is 13 residues long. The CDR3: CASSIPQVGPQHF. The CDR3 nucleotides are TGTGCCAGTAGTATTCCCCAGGTGGGGCCCCAGCATTTT. The full variable domain, rest sourced from reference TRBV19 and TRBJ1-5, is DGGITQSPKYLFRKEGQNVTLSCEQNLNHDAMYWYRQDPGQGLRLIYYSQIVNDFQKGDIAEGYSVSREKKESFPLTVTSAQKNPTAFYLCASSIPQVGPQHFGDGTRLSIL.

The genes are TRBV11-2 and TRBJ2-3; D remains ambiguous. The CDR3 is 14 residues long. Trimming took off 5 bases at V and 4 bases at J, with 13 bases between the two ends. Germline V gene lookup returns CDR1 SGHAT and CDR2 FQNNGV. The CDR3 sequence is CASSPVFQADTQYF. CDR3 in DNA: TGTGCCAGCAGCCCCGTCTTTCAAGCAGATACGCAGTATTTT.

The genes are TRBV10-2 and TRBJ1-1, with D possibly matching TRBD1 (6 bases). The CDR3 contains 13 residues. CDR1 is WSHSY, CDR2 SAAADI, per germline. V was pared by 8 bases and J by 8 bases, with 18 bases between. CDR3 sequence: CASATLQGGEAFF. The CDR3 DNA reads TGCGCCAGCGCTACTCTACAGGGAGGGGAAGCTTTCTTT.